These T cell receptor beta chains were read from a single sample in a study of blood T cell repertoires in COVID-19. Repertoires were generated with immunoSEQ multiplex PCR, while TCRdb's copy carries only in-frame clones and drops some. The sample comprises 150,000 to 200,000 clones, roughly nine tenths of which are singletons, and 20% to 25% rests with the top ten. Sequences were obtained from peripheral blood. The receptor source for this set is a man in his fifties or sixties with active or convalescent COVID-19. CDR3s include the opening cysteine and the closing phenylalanine or tryptophan. Each record gives: V gene, D gene, J gene, clone size, CDR3 protein, CDR3 DNA. The D gene is left open where the match is weak. The listing skips clone size in some rows; elsewhere it reads once, few, many or a size class.

TRBV24-1	.	TRBJ2-5	.	CATSDGGDRRETQYF	TGTGCCACCAGTGATGGGGGGGACAGGAGGGAGACCCAGTACTTC
TRBV2	TRBD1	TRBJ1-1	.	CASRETGDTEAFF	TGTGCCAGCAGGGAAACAGGGGACACTGAAGCTTTCTTT
TRBV18	TRBD2	TRBJ2-7	.	CASSLQRGINYEQYF	TGTGCCAGCTCGCTCCAGCGGGGCATTAACTACGAGCAGTACTTC
TRBV12-5	.	TRBJ1-1	.	CASGLVRGNLPNTEAFF	TGTGCTAGTGGTTTGGTAAGAGGGAACTTACCGAACACTGAAGCTTTCTTT
TRBV7-8	.	TRBJ1-5	.	CASSLGSGIYSNQPQHF	TGTGCCAGCAGCTTAGGGTCGGGGATTTATAGCAATCAGCCCCAGCATTTT
TRBV5-1	.	TRBJ2-3	.	CASSRGNSGGRTDTQYF	TGCGCCAGCAGTAGGGGGAATTCGGGGGGCCGAACAGATACGCAGTATTTT
TRBV21-1	.	TRBJ1-5	.	CASSKEVKAAGNQPQHF	TGTGCCAGCAGCAAAGAAGTCAAAGCCGCGGGCAATCAGCCCCAGCATTTT
TRBV7-9	TRBD1	TRBJ1-1	.	CASRGTGRTEAFF	TGTGCCAGCAGAGGGACAGGGAGGACTGAAGCTTTCTTT
TRBV6-6	TRBD1	TRBJ1-1	few	CASSRGTGAQEGYTEAFF	TGTGCCAGCAGTCGCGGGACAGGGGCCCAGGAGGGGTACACTGAAGCTTTCTTT
TRBV30	.	TRBJ2-3	.	CAWSLTDTQYF	TGTGCCTGGAGTCTCACAGATACGCAGTATTTT
TRBV24-1	TRBD2	TRBJ2-3	.	CATSDLGAAGGRDTQYF	TGTGCCACCAGTGATCTCGGGGCCGCGGGGGGGCGAGATACGCAGTATTTT
TRBV2	TRBD1	TRBJ1-5	.	CASRGTGGQPQHF	TGTGCCAGCAGGGGGACAGGTGGACAGCCCCAGCATTTT
TRBV29-1	.	TRBJ1-2	.	CSGGRGGYGYTF	TGCAGCGGAGGAAGGGGCGGCTATGGCTACACCTTC
TRBV24-1	TRBD1	TRBJ1-2	.	CATSDLRGRGYTF	TGTGCCACCAGTGATTTGAGGGGGCGAGGCTACACCTTC
TRBV4-2	TRBD2	TRBJ2-3	.	CASSQGSTSGARGTDTQYF	TGTGCCAGCAGCCAAGGATCAACTAGCGGGGCTAGAGGCACAGATACGCAGTATTTT
TRBV9	TRBD1	TRBJ2-5	once	CASSVSGQVMGETQYF	TGTGCCAGCAGCGTATCCGGACAGGTGATGGGCGAGACCCAGTACTTC
TRBV6-5	.	TRBJ2-5	.	CASSKRQETQYF	TGTGCCAGCAGTAAGCGGCAAGAGACCCAGTACTTC
TRBV4-2	.	TRBJ2-5	.	CASSQAGTLQETQYF	TGTGCCAGCAGCCAAGCCGGGACTCTCCAAGAGACCCAGTACTTC
TRBV5-1	.	TRBJ2-3	.	CASSLYTDTQYF	TGCGCCAGCAGTCTATACACAGATACGCAGTATTTT
TRBV7-9	TRBD1	TRBJ2-5	.	CASSSYRGWETQYF	TGTGCCAGCAGCTCATACAGGGGATGGGAGACCCAGTACTTC
TRBV4-2	TRBD2	TRBJ2-7	.	CASSQGGEGFREQYF	TGTGCCAGCAGCCAGGGCGGGGAGGGTTTTCGGGAGCAGTACTTC
TRBV2	.	TRBJ2-1	.	CASSEEGAGYNEQFF	TGTGCCAGCAGTGAGGAGGGGGCGGGATACAATGAGCAGTTCTTC
TRBV6-5	TRBD1	TRBJ1-3	.	CASVRGPGNTIYF	TGTGCCAGCGTCAGGGGGCCTGGAAACACCATATATTTT
TRBV10-1	TRBD1	TRBJ2-1	few	CASSEGQGDYNEQFF	TGCGCCAGCAGTGAAGGACAGGGTGACTACAATGAGCAGTTCTTC
TRBV2	.	TRBJ2-5	once	CASSGIRGETQYF	TGTGCCAGCAGTGGCATCCGGGGGGAGACCCAGTACTTC
TRBV4-1	.	TRBJ1-1	.	CASSPQRVAMNTEAFF	TGCGCCAGCAGCCCCCAGAGGGTTGCTATGAACACTGAAGCTTTCTTT
TRBV19	.	TRBJ1-5	.	CASSRQGRDNQPQHF	TGTGCCAGTAGTCGCCAGGGAAGGGACAATCAGCCCCAGCATTTT
TRBV4-2	TRBD2	TRBJ2-3	.	CASSEKTSGGYTDTQYF	TGTGCCAGCAGCGAGAAGACTAGCGGGGGATACACAGATACGCAGTATTTT
TRBV24-1	TRBD1	TRBJ2-7	.	CATSKPRDRAFTVGF	TGTGCCACCAGCAAACCGAGAGACAGGGCATTTACAGTTGGGTTC
TRBV5-4	.	TRBJ1-6	.	CASSPGGETVSPLHF	TGTGCCAGCAGCCCCGGAGGAGAAACCGTTTCACCCCTCCACTTT
TRBV27	.	TRBJ1-5	.	CASSLSSGDQPQHF	TGTGCCAGCAGTTTATCTTCAGGGGATCAGCCCCAGCATTTT
TRBV30	TRBD1	TRBJ1-2	.	CAWSPSTGVQGYTF	TGTGCCTGGAGTCCCTCGACAGGGGTTCAGGGCTACACCTTC
TRBV10-3	.	TRBJ2-1	.	CAIQGGNEQFF	TGTGCCATTCAAGGGGGCAATGAGCAGTTCTTC
TRBV6-5	.	TRBJ1-2	.	CASSWTPNRGYTF	TGTGCCAGCAGTTGGACACCAAATCGGGGCTACACCTTC
TRBV11-2	.	TRBJ1-5	.	CASSLGGGQPQHF	TGTGCCAGCAGCTTAGGGGGGGGGCAGCCCCAGCATTTT
TRBV11-3	.	TRBJ2-5	.	CASSRGGSVQETQYF	TGTGCCAGCAGCAGGGGGGGCAGCGTCCAAGAGACCCAGTACTTC
TRBV18	.	TRBJ1-2	.	CASSPGAGPFYGYTF	TGTGCCAGCTCACCGGGGGCAGGGCCCTTTTATGGCTACACCTTC
TRBV6-6	TRBD2	TRBJ2-2	.	CASRKTGGEYTGELFF	TGTGCCAGCAGGAAGACTGGGGGGGAATACACCGGGGAGCTGTTTTTT
TRBV2	.	TRBJ1-4	few	CASSSQGTNEKLFF	TGTGCCAGCAGTTCGCAGGGGACTAATGAAAAACTGTTTTTT
TRBV4-2	.	TRBJ1-5	.	CASSQDGTYQPQHF	TGTGCCAGCAGCCAAGATGGGACATATCAGCCCCAGCATTTT